One and the same sample provided the 15 T cell receptor beta chains below, sequenced in a study of T cells expressing NK-cell markers. After re-calling the 5' RACE reads, TCRdb lists one entry per CDR3 protein, DNA absent. This table lists about 550,000 distinct CDR3 sequences. The sequenced sample consisted of blood T cells: a sorted CD56 or NKG2C T cell subset, CD4+ or CD8+ T cells, or bulk PBMC T cells (not recorded which). The receptors here all came from a man between 18 and 35 years old in good health.

This sequence joins TRBV5-1 and TRBJ1-2. The CDR3 is 13 amino acids. CDR1 is SGHRS, CDR2 YFSETQ, per germline. This CDR3 is CASRSLGLDGYTF.

The chain employs TRBV28 and TRBJ2-1; the TCRdb D gene call, TRBD2, has no DNA to confirm it. Germline assignment: CDR1 MDHEN and CDR2 SYDVKM. There are 16 residues in the CDR3. CDR3 loop: CASRPISGGSYNEQFF.

The chain recombines TRBV20-1 with TRBJ2-3; TCRdb indicates TRBD1, and absent DNA this call remains unverified. Looked up from germline, CDR1 is DFQATT and CDR2 is SNEGSKA (reference sequence). This CDR3 region has 13 residues. CDR3 region: CSDVDPGTDTQYF.

V usage is TRBV7-2 and J usage is TRBJ2-1; the D call from TCRdb, TRBD1, cannot be confirmed without DNA. Germline lookup yields CDR1 SGHTA and CDR2 FQGNSA. The CDR3 is 14 amino acids. CDR3 residues: CASSTDWASGEQFF. The full variable domain, in which reference TRBV7-2 and TRBJ2-1 provide the parts outside the CDR3, is GAGVSQSPSNKVTEKGKDVELRCDPISGHTALYWYRQSLGQGLEFLIYFQGNSAPDKSGLPSDRFSAERTGGSVSTLTIQRTQQEDSAVYLCASSTDWASGEQFFGPGTRLTVL.

The chain carries TRBV7-8 and TRBJ2-7; TCRdb's D call of TRBD1 is untestable without DNA. The CDR3 length is 15 residues. Looked up from germline, CDR1 is SGHVS and CDR2 is FQNEAQ. CDR3: CASSFRTGPTYEQYF.

The J gene is TRBJ2-5, the V gene TRBV13; there is no DNA to check the TCRdb D call of TRBD1. The CDR3 spans 16 residues. Germline V gene sequence: CDR1 PRHDT, CDR2 FYEKMQ (reference sequence). This CDR3 reads CASSVIKRDYQETQYF.

This rearrangement joins TRBV25-1 to TRBJ2-3. The germline V gene has CDR1 MGHDK and CDR2 SYGVNS. This CDR3 has 12 amino acids. CDR3 loop: CASRLAADTQYF. Full variable domain (outside the CDR3, taken from reference TRBV25-1 and TRBJ2-3): EADIYQTPRYLVIGTGKKITLECSQTMGHDKMYWYQQDPGMELHLIHYSYGVNSTEKGDLSSESTVSRIRTEHFPLTLESARPSHTSQYLCASRLAADTQYFGPGTRLTVL.

The gene calls are TRBV10-2 and TRBJ2-3; TCRdb's D call, TRBD1, is unchecked because there is no DNA. CDR3 length: 15 residues. Germline V lookup: CDR1 WSHSY, CDR2 SAAADI. The CDR3 is CATRGEGGSTDTQYF.

The chain recombines TRBV4-1 with TRBJ2-3; the TCRdb D gene call, TRBD1, has no DNA to confirm it. Germline V CDR1 and CDR2: MGHRA, YSYEKL. The CDR3 is made up of 16 amino acids. CDR3 residues: CASSYQGTLHTDTQYF.

The chain links TRBV6-5 to TRBJ2-1. Germline-derived CDR1 and CDR2 are MNHEY and SVGAGI. This CDR3 region has 11 residues. The chain's CDR3 is CASSYANEQFF.

V is TRBV7-3 and J is TRBJ2-5; TCRdb's assignment of TRBD2 cannot be checked, as there is no DNA. CDR1 SGHTA and CDR2 FQGTGA come from the germline V gene. This CDR3 comprises 14 residues. CDR3 residues: CASSRAGPEETQYF. The full variable domain, its missing parts supplied by reference TRBV7-3 and TRBJ2-5, is GAGVSQTPSNKVTEKGKYVELRCDPISGHTALYWYRQSLGQGPEFLIYFQGTGAADDSGLPNDRFFAVRPEGSVSTLKIQRTERGDSAVYLCASSRAGPEETQYFGPGTRLLVL.

The chain is built from TRBV4-2 and TRBJ2-3; TCRdb gives TRBD1 as the D gene, but with no DNA this cannot be confirmed. The CDR3 spans 15 residues. CDR1 and CDR2 from the germline V gene are LGHNA and YNFKEQ. The CDR3 sequence: CASSQIQGATDTQYF.

V usage is TRBV11-2 and J usage is TRBJ1-2; the D gene TCRdb calls, TRBD1, cannot be checked with no DNA. The CDR3 is 15 residues long. Looked up from germline, CDR1 is SGHAT and CDR2 is FQNNGV. CDR3 sequence: CASSLYRGANYGYTF.

The chain has TRBV29-1 and TRBJ1-5. Germline CDR1 SQVTM, CDR2 ANQGSEA. CDR3 size: 12 residues. The CDR3 reads CSVEMGSGPQHF.

V and J are TRBV5-1 and TRBJ1-5; the TCRdb D gene call, TRBD1, has no DNA to confirm it. Germline V gives CDR1 SGHRS, CDR2 YFSETQ. This CDR3 has 15 amino acids. CDR3: CASSLVGDSNQPQHF.